One sample yielded the 32 T cell receptor beta chains listed below, sequenced in a study of blood T cell repertoires in COVID-19. The assay was immunoSEQ multiplex PCR, and TCRdb's table has in-frame clones only and misses some. The sample consists of approximately 100,000 clones, roughly 89% of them appearing once. The sequencing input was peripheral blood. These receptors originate from a human donor in a cohort sampled during active COVID-19.

This clone was counted a single time. The chain is built from TRBV3-1 (or the pseudogene TRBV3-2) and TRBJ2-3; TRBD2 matches 8 bases. Losses at the gene ends were 3 bases for V and 2 bases for J; bases not matched to a gene: 7. The CDR3 covers 16 residues. CDR1 and CDR2 (germline): LGHDT, YNNKEL (reference sequence). The CDR3 region is CASSQNPGRATDTQYF. The CDR3 nucleotides are TGTGCCAGCAGCCAGAATCCCGGGAGGGCCACAGATACGCAGTATTTT.

V gene TRBV25-1 combines with J gene TRBJ2-7; D perhaps matches TRBD1 (5 bases). Germline V CDR1 and CDR2: MGHDK, SYGVNS. The CDR3 length is 13 residues. Trimming took off 4 bases at V and 0 bases at J, with 7 bases between the two ends. CDR3 DNA sequence: TGTGCCAGCAGTGCCACAGGCTCCTACGAGCAGTACTTC. Residues: CASSATGSYEQYF.

This sequence joins TRBV12-3 or TRBV12-4 and TRBJ1-1; 7 positions match TRBD1. This CDR3 region has 13 residues. V lost 10 bases and J lost 1; bases outside the gene matches: 6. CDR3 coding DNA: TGTGCCACTCAGGGGGATACGAACACTGAAGCTTTCTTT. This encodes CATQGDTNTEAFF.

The V gene is TRBV2, the J gene TRBJ2-7; TRBD1 aligns across 7 bases. The CDR3 has 14 amino acids. Germline loops: CDR1 SNHLY, CDR2 FYNNEI. Trimming removed 6 bases from V and 2 bases from J; junction bases left unmatched: 7. The CDR3 spells CASRADRTAYEQYF. Here the CDR3 DNA reads TGTGCCAGCAGAGCGGACAGGACCGCCTACGAGCAGTACTTC.

This rearrangement joins TRBV5-5 to TRBJ1-2, with 7 positions matching TRBD1. Trimming removed 5 bases from V and 4 bases from J; junction bases left unmatched: 8. This CDR3 comprises 14 residues. The germline V gene has CDR1 SGHKS and CDR2 YYEKEE (reference sequence). CDR3 in amino acids: CASSYPRDSYGYTF. CDR3 coding DNA: TGTGCCAGCAGTTACCCCCGGGACAGCTATGGCTACACCTTC.

This clone has just one count. The chain uses TRBV14 and TRBJ2-7, with a possible D match to TRBD1 (5 bases). CDR1 and CDR2 (germline): SGHDN, FVKESK. This CDR3 is 16 amino acids long. With 5 bases removed from V and 5 bases from J, the gap between germline ends came to 22 bases. CDR3 bases: TGTGCCAGCAGCTTCAAAAGAGCGCAGGGTGGCCACGAGCAGTACTTC. It yields the protein CASSFKRAQGGHEQYF.

The rearrangement joins TRBV5-1 to TRBJ1-1, with D perhaps TRBD1 (5 bases). From germline, CDR1 is SGHRS and CDR2 YFSETQ. V was clipped by 1 base and J by 1 base, with 5 bases between them. The CDR3 length is 13 residues. Here the CDR3 reads CASSLTGNTEAFF. The CDR3, as DNA: TGCGCCAGCAGCTTGACAGGGAACACTGAAGCTTTCTTT. Full variable domain (missing parts from reference TRBV5-1 and TRBJ1-1): KAGVTQTPRYLIKTRGQQVTLSCSPISGHRSVSWYQQTPGQGLQFLFEYFSETQRNKGNFPGRFSGRQFSNSRSEMNVSTLELGDSALYLCASSLTGNTEAFFGQGTRLTVV.

The table lists this clone with a count of one. V is TRBV18 and J is TRBJ2-3, with 9 bases that match TRBD1. Trimming removed 8 bases from V and 4 bases from J; junction bases left unmatched: 7. This CDR3 comprises 14 residues. Germline V lookup: CDR1 KGHSH, CDR2 LQKENI. The CDR3 reads CASGRGQGPDTQYF. CDR3 in DNA: TGTGCCAGCGGCAGGGGACAGGGCCCAGATACGCAGTATTTT.

The rearrangement links TRBV7-2 to TRBJ2-4; TRBD1 matches at 7 bases. J lost 0 bases, V lost 3 bases, and 8 bases had no gene match. From germline, CDR1 is SGHTA and CDR2 FQGNSA. The CDR3 totals 17 residues. In nucleotides, the CDR3 is TGTGCCAGCAGCTTGACTACAGGGGCCCTAGCCAAAAACATTCAGTACTTC. This gives the protein CASSLTTGALAKNIQYF.

The chain joins TRBV19 to TRBJ2-5, with 7 bases that match TRBD1. V lost 3 bases to trimming and J lost 4 bases; unmatched junction nucleotides: 8. Per the germline V gene, CDR1 is LNHDA and CDR2 is SQIVND (reference sequence). The CDR3 has 15 amino acids. CDR3 in amino acids: CASSIPDRAPETQYF. The CDR3 DNA sequence: TGTGCCAGTAGTATCCCCGACAGGGCTCCAGAGACCCAGTACTTC.

The chain has TRBV5-1 and TRBJ2-7, with D unclear. CDR3 size: 17 residues. Trimming took 0 bases from V and 0 from J, leaving 16 bases between them. The germline V gene has CDR1 SGHRS and CDR2 YFSETQ. CDR3 bases: TGCGCCAGCAGCTTGGCCTGGTTGCGCCCGAGCTCCTACGAGCAGTACTTC. Its translation is CASSLAWLRPSSYEQYF.

V and J are TRBV3-1 (or the pseudogene TRBV3-2) and TRBJ2-3, with a weak D call TRBD2 (6 bases). Trimming removed 6 bases at V and 2 bases at J, with 9 bases between. CDR3 length: 13 residues. Germline V lookup: CDR1 LGHDT, CDR2 YNNKEL (reference sequence). In nucleotides, the CDR3 is TGTGCCAGCAGGCTAGCGAACACAGATACGCAGTATTTT. Translated: CASRLANTDTQYF.

This clone was observed once. The chain employs TRBV5-4 and TRBJ2-5, with D possibly matching TRBD2 (7 bases). The CDR3 contains 12 residues. Trimming removed 8 bases from V and 5 bases from J, with 13 bases in between. Germline CDR1 is SGHNT and CDR2 is YYREEE (reference sequence). CDR3 DNA: TGTGCCAGTGGGGAGGGGGGGGAGACCCAGTACTTC. Translating it yields CASGEGGETQYF.

The chain couples TRBV19 to TRBJ2-5; a possible D gene is TRBD1 (5 bases). Germline V gene data show CDR1 as LNHDA and CDR2 as SQIVND (reference sequence). The CDR3 has 13 residues. Trimming cost V 4 bases and J 4 bases, with 10 bases left between them. The CDR3 protein is CASSTGKSETQYF. Written as DNA, the CDR3 is TGTGCCAGTAGTACAGGGAAGTCAGAGACCCAGTACTTC.

This chain uses TRBV3-1 (or the pseudogene TRBV3-2) with TRBJ2-7; TRBD2 agrees at 7 bases. The CDR3 extends over 14 amino acids. Germline CDR1 is LGHDT and CDR2 is YNNKEL (reference sequence). After removal of 6 bases from V and 1 base from J, the junction contained 6 bases not matched to a gene. For the CDR3, the DNA is TGTGCCAGCAGAGCGGGACTGCTATCCTACGAGCAGTACTTC. This codes for CASRAGLLSYEQYF.

The gene calls are TRBV4-2 and TRBJ2-5; 10 bases are a match to TRBD2. Germline CDR1 reads LGHNA; CDR2 reads YNFKEQ. Trimming removed 4 bases from V and 7 bases from J; junction bases left unmatched: 18. The CDR3 contains 18 residues. CDR3 region: CASSPAGGASGGVGTQYF. The CDR3, as DNA: TGTGCCAGCAGCCCCGCGGGTGGGGCTAGCGGGGGAGTAGGGACCCAGTACTTC.

The rearrangement joins TRBV29-1 to TRBJ2-1; 9 positions match TRBD1. Unmatched junction bases numbered 12, after V lost 3 bases and J lost 0 bases. The CDR3 is 18 residues long. The V gene's germline CDR1 is SQVTM and CDR2 ANQGSEA. Here the CDR3 reads CSVEGQGMSSSSYNEQFF. The CDR3 DNA reads TGCAGCGTTGAGGGACAGGGAATGAGCTCGAGCTCCTACAATGAGCAGTTCTTC.

J is TRBJ1-2 and V is TRBV4-1; D is unresolved. CDR1 and CDR2 from the germline V gene are MGHRA and YSYEKL. CDR3 length equals 14 residues. Trimming removed 3 bases at V and 5 bases at J, with 13 bases between. The CDR3 loop is CASSHPPSGYGYTF. CDR3 nucleotide sequence: TGCGCCAGCAGCCACCCCCCGTCGGGGTATGGCTACACCTTC.

This chain uses TRBV11-3 with TRBJ2-7; D may be TRBD1 (6 bases). Germline loops: CDR1 SGHNT, CDR2 YENEEA. The CDR3 runs 15 residues. Trimming removed 0 bases at V and 3 bases at J, with 12 bases between. The chain's CDR3 is CASSLDRGQSYEQYF. The CDR3 DNA sequence: TGTGCCAGCAGCTTAGATAGAGGACAGAGCTACGAGCAGTACTTC. The variable domain in full, completed from reference TRBV11-3 and TRBJ2-7, reads EAGVVQSPRYKIIEKKQPVAFWCNPISGHNTLYWYLQNLGQGPELLIRYENEEAVDDSQLPKDRFSAERLKGVDSTLKIQPAELGDSAVYLCASSLDRGQSYEQYFGPGTRLTVT.

This rearrangement joins TRBV2 to TRBJ1-6; D is undetermined. The germline CDR1 and CDR2 sequences are SNHLY and FYNNEI. There are 15 residues in the CDR3. V was cut by 0 bases and J by 7 bases, with 10 bases left in between. The CDR3 coding sequence is TGTGCCAGCAGTGAAGCGAGGGCCCGCAATTCACCCCTCCACTTT. It translates to CASSEARARNSPLHF.

This chain joins TRBV2 and TRBJ1-5; TRBD1 is a possible D gene (5 bases). The CDR3 is 15 amino acids. Germline values: CDR1 SNHLY, CDR2 FYNNEI. The V gene lost 4 bases and the J gene lost 0 bases, with 10 bases spanning the gap. The CDR3 region is CASSVEQGSNQPQHF. The CDR3 bases are TGTGCCAGCAGTGTCGAGCAGGGTAGCAATCAGCCCCAGCATTTT. Full variable domain (rest looked up from reference TRBV2 and TRBJ1-5): EPEVTQTPSHQVTQMGQEVILRCVPISNHLYFYWYRQILGQKVEFLVSFYNNEISEKSEIFDDQFSVERPDGSNFTLKIRSTKLEDSAMYFCASSVEQGSNQPQHFGDGTRLSIL.

This chain links TRBV19 with TRBJ1-5; 8 bases agree with TRBD1. This CDR3 is built from 15 residues. The trim removed 5 bases at V and 1 base at J, leaving 4 bases unmatched. From germline, CDR1 is LNHDA and CDR2 SQIVND (reference sequence). The chain's CDR3 is CASSVSGGSNQPQHF. The CDR3 nucleotides are TGTGCCAGTAGTGTTTCAGGGGGCAGCAATCAGCCCCAGCATTTT.

The chain is built from TRBV6-5 and TRBJ2-5, with 7 bases matching TRBD1. The CDR3 contains 14 residues. Germline values: CDR1 MNHEY, CDR2 SVGAGI. V was pared by 6 bases and J by 4 bases, with 8 bases of the junction left unmatched. CDR3 region: CASRPTGDRETQYF. The CDR3 bases are TGTGCCAGCAGGCCAACAGGGGATCGAGAGACCCAGTACTTC.

The CDR3 bases are TGTGCCAGCCGGGGGGCACAGGCGACATTCGATTACGAGCAGTACTTC. It translates to CASRGAQATFDYEQYF. The chain has TRBV12-1 and TRBJ2-7; TRBD2 reflects the table's D call only, with no check against the DNA. TRBV12-1 is a recognized pseudogene. The CDR3 contains 16 residues.

V gene TRBV4-2 combines with J gene TRBJ2-3; D possibly corresponds to TRBD2 (6 bases). There are 15 residues in the CDR3. Germline values: CDR1 LGHNA, CDR2 YNFKEQ. With 3 bases removed from V and 6 bases from J, the gap between germline ends came to 16 bases. The CDR3 spells CASSQGLAGRDTQYF. The DNA for the CDR3 is TGTGCCAGCAGCCAGGGGCTGGCGGGGAGGGATACGCAGTATTTT.

J is TRBJ2-7 and V is TRBV7-3, with no clear D. With 1 base removed from V and 3 bases from J, the gap between germline ends came to 13 bases. Germline V gives CDR1 SGHTA, CDR2 FQGTGA. The CDR3 extends over 15 amino acids. The CDR3: CASSLMGGQNYEQYF. Here the CDR3 DNA reads TGTGCCAGCAGCTTAATGGGTGGGCAGAACTACGAGCAGTACTTC.

The rearrangement uses TRBV5-8 and TRBJ1-2, with D perhaps matching TRBD1 (5 bases). Trimming removed 4 bases at V and 5 bases at J, with 18 bases between. The V gene's germline CDR1 is SGHTS and CDR2 YDEGEE. The CDR3 runs 15 residues. CDR3: CASSPPGEGRYGYTF. The CDR3 DNA follows: TGTGCCAGCAGCCCACCGGGGGAGGGGCGGTATGGCTACACCTTC.

The chain recombines TRBV12-5 with TRBJ2-1, with 8 bases matching TRBD2. After removal of 4 bases from V and 0 bases from J, the junction contained 5 bases not matched to a gene. Germline V gene data show CDR1 as LGHNT and CDR2 as FRNRAP. The CDR3 totals 16 residues. The CDR3 region has the DNA TGTGCTAGTGGTTCCGGGGGGGCCGGCTCCTACAATGAGCAGTTCTTC. This encodes CASGSGGAGSYNEQFF.

A remark on this clone: One end of the junction is discordant with germline, which a read error may explain. J is TRBJ2-1 and V is TRBV19, with 12 bases identical to TRBD2. The CDR3 totals 16 residues. The germline CDR1 and CDR2 sequences are LNHDA and SQIVND (reference sequence). CDR3 sequence reads: CASSLETSGRFSEQFF. DNA for the CDR3: TGTGCCAGTAGTTTAGAGACTAGCGGGAGATTCAGTGAGCAGTTCTTC.

The J gene is TRBJ2-5, the V gene TRBV7-8; TRBD2 might be the D (7 bases). CDR1 is SGHVS and CDR2 is FQNEAQ in the germline V gene. V lost 5 bases, J lost 5 bases, and 21 bases lay in between. This CDR3 region has 16 residues. CDR3 residues: CASSRVVRGGPETQYF. DNA for the CDR3: TGTGCCAGCAGCCGAGTCGTGAGGGGGGGCCCTGAGACCCAGTACTTC.

The CDR3 bases are TGTGCCAGCAGTTTGGTTTGGAGGACCGGGGAGCTGTTTTTT. This encodes CASSLVWRTGELFF. V gene TRBV6-5 combines with J gene TRBJ2-2; possibly TRBD2 for D (5 bases). The germline CDR1 and CDR2 sequences are MNHEY and SVGAGI. Deletions cut 4 bases from V and 5 bases from J, with 11 bases between. CDR3 length: 14 residues.

This chain uses TRBV18 with TRBJ1-4; D is unclear. The V gene's germline CDR1 is KGHSH and CDR2 LQKENI. This CDR3 is built from 16 residues. Trimming pared 4 bases from V and 7 bases from J, leaving 19 bases between. The CDR3 DNA reads TGTGCCAGCTCACTCAATCGTGGCTCTTCGGGTGAAAAACTGTTTTTT. Its translation: CASSLNRGSSGEKLFF.